Listed below are T cell receptor beta chains from one sample, sequenced in a study of cytomegalovirus exposure and HLA in healthy donors. Profiled with immunoSEQ multiplex PCR; TCRdb holds only in-frame clones, not every one. Altogether tens of thousands of clones are present, around 70% being singletons, with the ten largest covering 11%. The sequenced material came from PBMCs. The receptor set was obtained from a woman in her 30s in good health and CMV-seronegative. Both conserved end residues are part of each CDR3. A D gene is named only where the DNA matches it firmly. Clone size is given for some rows only: seen once, a few or many times, or a class if the clone is expanded.

>TRBJ1-2|TRBV5-1|once|TRBD1
CASYGTGDYGYTF
TGCGCCAGCTATGGGACAGGGGACTATGGCTACACCTTC
>TRBJ1-4|TRBV2|NA|TRBD1
CASSASGTGAEKLFF
TGTGCCAGCAGTGCGTCCGGGACAGGGGCGGAAAAACTGTTTTTT
>TRBJ1-4|TRBV7-2|NA|NA
CASSLVGGRDEKLFF
TGTGCCAGCAGCTTAGTAGGGGGTAGGGATGAAAAACTGTTTTTT
>TRBJ1-1|TRBV11-2|few|TRBD1
CASSLASGGTEAFF
TGTGCCAGCAGCTTAGCCTCAGGGGGCACTGAAGCTTTCTTT
>TRBJ1-6|TRBV12-2|NA|NA
CASRPRQGHEGVRFSSPLHF
TGTGCAAGTCGCCCGCGCCAAGGACATGAGGGGGTAAGATTTAGTTCACCCCTCCACTTT
>TRBJ2-3|TRBV29-1|once|NA
CSVSSTDTQYF
TGCAGCGTATCGAGCACAGATACGCAGTATTTT
>TRBJ1-2|TRBV6-1|NA|NA
CASSDIGGVGYGYTF
TGTGCCAGCAGTGATATAGGAGGGGTTGGGTATGGCTACACCTTC
>TRBJ1-1|TRBV19|NA|TRBD1
CASSGDDRVGGMNTEAFF
TGTGCCAGTAGTGGGGATGACAGGGTTGGAGGGATGAACACTGAAGCTTTCTTT
>TRBJ1-1|TRBV4-3|NA|NA
CASSQPGGTEAFF
TGCGCCAGCAGCCAGCCGGGGGGGACTGAAGCTTTCTTT
>TRBJ1-5|TRBV18|once|TRBD1
CASSPNTGGANQPQHF
TGTGCCAGCTCACCAAATACAGGGGGTGCGAATCAGCCCCAGCATTTT
>TRBJ1-6|TRBV7-2|NA|NA
CASSPGLNSPLHF
TGTGCCAGCAGCCCAGGGTTAAATTCACCCCTCCACTTT
>TRBJ1-1|TRBV11-2|NA|NA
CASRPQAGMINTEAFF
TGTGCCAGCAGGCCCCAGGCGGGGATGATAAACACTGAAGCTTTCTTT
>TRBJ1-5|TRBV28|NA|NA
CASSGTWPQPQHF
TGTGCCAGCAGTGGGACATGGCCTCAGCCCCAGCATTTT
>TRBJ2-4|TRBV6-4|NA|NA
CASSDSAGDIQYF
TGTGCCAGCAGTGATTCGGCCGGAGACATTCAGTACTTC
>TRBJ2-5|TRBV4-1|NA|NA
CASSQDSRFETQYF
TGCGCCAGCAGCCAAGATAGTAGATTTGAGACCCAGTACTTC
>TRBJ1-1|TRBV6-5|NA|NA
CASSYSRRDITEAFF
TGTGCCAGCAGTTACTCGCGCAGGGATATCACTGAAGCTTTCTTT
>TRBJ2-7|TRBV6-5|few|TRBD2
CASNPGLASYEQYF
TGTGCCAGCAACCCCGGACTAGCCTCCTACGAGCAGTACTTC
>TRBJ2-7|TRBV15|NA|NA
CATSRDRGYEQYF
TGTGCCACCAGCAGAGACAGGGGTTACGAGCAGTACTTC
>TRBJ2-3|TRBV13|NA|NA
CASSSRVITDTQYF
TGTGCCAGCAGCTCCCGGGTGATCACAGATACGCAGTATTTT
>TRBJ2-2|TRBV18|once|NA
CASSRRQDTGELFF
TGTGCCAGCTCACGCCGACAGGACACCGGGGAGCTGTTTTTT
>TRBJ2-1|TRBV18|NA|TRBD2
CASSPPGTSNNEQFF
TGTGCCAGCTCACCACCCGGGACTAGTAACAATGAGCAGTTCTTC
>TRBJ1-2|TRBV10-3|NA|TRBD1
CAIGTGGYYGYTF
TGTGCCATAGGGACAGGGGGGTACTATGGCTACACCTTC
>TRBJ1-3|TRBV7-8|NA|NA
CASSSGGWSGNTIYF
TGTGCCAGCAGCTCTGGGGGGTGGTCTGGAAACACCATATATTTT
>TRBJ2-7|TRBV7-2|NA|TRBD2
CASAPGGLSYEQYF
TGTGCCAGCGCCCCGGGGGGTCTCTCCTACGAGCAGTACTTC
>TRBJ2-3|TRBV21-1|few|NA
CASSKRGERGGTDTQYF
TGTGCCAGCAGCAAAAGGGGGGAGCGGGGTGGCACAGATACGCAGTATTTT
>TRBJ2-7|TRBV7-9|few|NA
CASSLAAVSYEQYF
TGTGCCAGCAGCTTAGCGGCCGTGTCCTACGAGCAGTACTTC
>TRBJ2-1|TRBV7-9|NA|NA
CASSLAGIRNEQFF
TGTGCCAGCAGTTTGGCAGGGATTCGCAATGAGCAGTTCTTC
>TRBJ1-1|TRBV1|NA|NA
CTSSQVASGESTEAFF
TGCACCAGCAGCCAAGTCGCGTCAGGGGAGTCCACTGAAGCTTTCTTT
>TRBJ2-7|TRBV30|once|TRBD2
CAWSRAGGSYEQYF
TGTGCCTGGAGTAGGGCGGGGGGATCCTACGAGCAGTACTTC
>TRBJ1-5|TRBV4-2|NA|NA
CASSREGNQPQHF
TGTGCCAGCAGCCGCGAGGGCAATCAGCCCCAGCATTTT
>TRBJ1-3|TRBV7-6|NA|TRBD1
CASSPRGTGGTGSGNTIYF
TGTGCCAGCAGCCCTCGCGGGACAGGGGGCACAGGCTCTGGAAACACCATATATTTT
>TRBJ1-4|TRBV30|NA|TRBD1
CAWDRGRGLEKLFF
TGTGCCTGGGACAGGGGCCGGGGCCTAGAAAAACTGTTTTTT
>TRBJ1-5|TRBV27|NA|TRBD1
CASSAGQGAMEPQHF
TGTGCCAGCAGTGCGGGACAGGGGGCAATGGAGCCCCAGCATTTT
>TRBJ2-3|TRBV2|NA|TRBD2
CASSALAGATDTQYF
TGTGCCAGCAGTGCCCTAGCGGGGGCCACAGATACGCAGTATTTT
>TRBJ1-3|TRBV6-1|NA|NA
CASSVISSGNTIYF
TGTGCCAGCAGTGTAATTTCCTCTGGAAACACCATATATTTT
>TRBJ1-6|TRBV6-4|NA|NA
CASTSLTLHF
TGTGCCAGCACTAGCTTAACCCTCCACTTT
>TRBJ1-1|TRBV5-1|NA|TRBD1
CASSLGTGVENTEAFF
TGCGCCAGCAGCTTGGGGACAGGGGTAGAAAACACTGAAGCTTTCTTT
>TRBJ1-5|TRBV27|many|NA
CASSLSGRTGNQPQHF
TGTGCCAGCAGTTTATCGGGCCGCACGGGCAATCAGCCCCAGCATTTT
>TRBJ2-7|TRBV5-1|NA|TRBD1
CASSPGTGVTYEQYF
TGCGCCAGCAGCCCCGGGACAGGAGTGACCTACGAGCAGTACTTC